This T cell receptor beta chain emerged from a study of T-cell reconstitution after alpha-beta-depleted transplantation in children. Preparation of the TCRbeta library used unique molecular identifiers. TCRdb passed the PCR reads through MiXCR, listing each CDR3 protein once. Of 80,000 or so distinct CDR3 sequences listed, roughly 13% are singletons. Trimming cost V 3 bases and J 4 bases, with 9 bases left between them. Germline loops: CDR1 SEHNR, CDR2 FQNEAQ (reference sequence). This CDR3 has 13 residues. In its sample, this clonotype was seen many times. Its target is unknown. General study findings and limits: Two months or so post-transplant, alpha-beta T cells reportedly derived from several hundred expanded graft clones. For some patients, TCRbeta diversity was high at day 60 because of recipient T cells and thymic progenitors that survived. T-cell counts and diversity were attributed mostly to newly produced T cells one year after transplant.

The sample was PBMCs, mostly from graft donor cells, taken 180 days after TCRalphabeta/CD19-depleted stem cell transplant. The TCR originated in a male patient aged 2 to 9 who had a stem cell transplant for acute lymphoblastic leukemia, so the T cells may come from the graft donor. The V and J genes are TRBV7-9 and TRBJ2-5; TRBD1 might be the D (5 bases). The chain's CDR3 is CASSFVQGETQYF. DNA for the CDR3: TGTGCCAGCAGCTTTGTTCAGGGAGAGACCCAGTACTTC. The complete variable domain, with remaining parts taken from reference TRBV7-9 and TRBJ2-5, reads DTGVSQNPRHKITKRGQNVTFRCDPISEHNRLYWYRQTLGQGPEFLTYFQNEAQLEKSRLLSDRFSAERPKGSFSTLEIQRTEQGDSAMYLCASSFVQGETQYFGPGTRLLVL.